A single sample gave rise to the 32 T cell receptor beta chains below, sequenced in a study of T cell responses to AZD1222 COVID-19 vaccine (dated by TCRdb to the early 2020s). Library creation used the immunoSEQ multiplex PCR assay. The table was pulled from immuneACCESS by TCRdb, which kept in-frame rearrangements only. Such tables lose some clones; where checked, under half of the loss comes from unresolved V genes, and the rest has no known cause. For this sample the table gives some 140,000 clones, of which more than 85% were detected only once. 2.5% to 3% of the sample goes to the ten largest clones. The time point label, read with the paper, signifies: baseline before first vaccination. The sample in question was peripheral blood, obtained on day 0 of AZD1222 vaccination. Every receptor here comes from an adult in good health.

The chain uses TRBV7-2 and TRBJ1-1, with D unresolved. CDR1 and CDR2 from the germline V gene are SGHTA and FQGNSA. CDR3 length: 13 residues. The V and J ends lost 1 base and 6 bases respectively, with 9 bases between them. CDR3 residues: CASSLVYGAEAFF. CDR3 nucleotides: TGTGCCAGCAGCTTAGTTTATGGGGCTGAAGCTTTCTTT.

V gene TRBV7-2 combines with J gene TRBJ1-2; D not certain. Germline CDR1 SGHTA, CDR2 FQGNSA. The V gene lost 2 bases and the J gene lost 2 bases, with 12 bases spanning the gap. The CDR3 has 15 residues. The CDR3 DNA sequence: TGTGCCAGCAGCTTAACGGGGAGAATCAACTATGGCTACACCTTC. This gives the protein CASSLTGRINYGYTF.

The chain links TRBV4-1 to TRBJ2-5; 7 bases are shared with TRBD2. V was clipped by 3 bases and J by 0 bases; unmatched bases: 10. CDR1 is MGHRA, CDR2 YSYEKL, per germline. This CDR3 region has 17 residues. CDR3 DNA sequence: TGCGCCAGCAGCCAGGCAGGGTTCCGGGGGGACCAAGAGACCCAGTACTTC. It encodes CASSQAGFRGDQETQYF.

The rearrangement joins TRBV7-3 to TRBJ1-2; 7 positions match TRBD1. This CDR3 comprises 14 residues. The ends lost 5 bases at V and 2 bases at J; junction bases unmatched: 5. CDR1 and CDR2 from the germline V gene are SGHTA and FQGTGA. CDR3 nucleotides: TGTGCCAGCAGCGAACAGGGGACCAACTATGGCTACACCTTC. Translation: CASSEQGTNYGYTF. Supplemented by reference TRBV7-3 and TRBJ1-2, the full variable domain reads GAGVSQTPSNKVTEKGKYVELRCDPISGHTALYWYRQSLGQGPEFLIYFQGTGAADDSGLPNDRFFAVRPEGSVSTLKIQRTERGDSAVYLCASSEQGTNYGYTFGSGTRLTVV.

The chain joins TRBV5-1 to TRBJ2-1; perhaps TRBD1 as D (6 bases). CDR3 length equals 14 residues. The ends were cut back, 5 bases at V and 8 bases at J, with 17 bases in the middle. Looked up from germline, CDR1 is SGHRS and CDR2 is YFSETQ. As DNA, the CDR3 is TGCGCCAGCAGGGGATGGGGGCTGGTCGATGAGCAGTTCTTC. Translation: CASRGWGLVDEQFF.

The J gene is TRBJ1-1, the V gene TRBV15; no firm D call. Trimming removed 8 bases from V and 0 bases from J, with 10 bases in between. The CDR3 is made up of 13 amino acids. Germline V lookup: CDR1 LNHNV, CDR2 YYDKDF (reference sequence). CDR3 DNA sequence: TGTGCCACCCTCGAAAACCTGAACACTGAAGCTTTCTTT. Amino acid sequence: CATLENLNTEAFF. The entire variable domain, with the rest obtained from reference TRBV15 and TRBJ1-1, is as follows: DAMVIQNPRYQVTQFGKPVTLSCSQTLNHNVMYWYQQKSSQAPKLLFHYYDKDFNNEADTPDNFQSRRPNTSFCFLDIRSPGLGDTAMYLCATLENLNTEAFFGQGTRLTVV.

This chain connects TRBV6-2 or TRBV6-3 to TRBJ1-2; 8 nucleotides align to TRBD1. Looked up from germline, CDR1 is MNHEY and CDR2 is SVGEGT. The CDR3 has 13 amino acids. V was clipped by 4 bases and J by 5 bases; unmatched bases: 3. The CDR3 reads CASSWTGRYGYTF. The CDR3 DNA is TGTGCCAGCAGTTGGACAGGGAGGTATGGCTACACCTTC.

The V and J genes are TRBV10-3 and TRBJ2-5, with 14 bases fitting TRBD2. This CDR3 has 17 amino acids. CDR1 ENHRY and CDR2 SYGVKD come from the germline V gene. V lost 6 bases and J lost 1; bases outside the gene matches: 7. The CDR3 bases are TGTGCCATCAGAGGTTCCGGGACTAGCGGGGGCCAAGAGACCCAGTACTTC. This codes for CAIRGSGTSGGQETQYF.

About this clone itself: Other DNA sequences of this sample code for an identical CDR3. DNA of the CDR3: TGTGCCAGCAGTTACGGCGGGAGCACTGAAGCTTTCTTT. It translates to CASSYGGSTEAFF. The J gene is TRBJ1-1, the V gene TRBV6-5; no clear D gene. The CDR3 consists of 13 residues. Trimming pared 2 bases from V and 4 bases from J, leaving 8 bases between. Per the germline V gene, CDR1 is MNHEY and CDR2 is SVGAGI.

The chain is built from TRBV6-5 and TRBJ1-5, with a weak D call TRBD1 (5 bases). V dropped 5 bases and J dropped 5 bases, with 13 bases sitting between them. The CDR3 length is 14 residues. Looked up from germline, CDR1 is MNHEY and CDR2 is SVGAGI. The CDR3 region is CASSKSRGDQPQHF. Here the CDR3 DNA reads TGTGCCAGCAGTAAATCCCGGGGGGATCAGCCCCAGCATTTT.

V is TRBV10-3 and J is TRBJ1-5; possible D gene TRBD1, 5 bases. The length of the CDR3 is 15 residues. Trimming took off 0 bases at V and 11 bases at J, with 17 bases between the two ends. Germline V lookup: CDR1 ENHRY, CDR2 SYGVKD. This CDR3 reads CAISESWVQAGAQHF. DNA for the CDR3: TGTGCCATCAGTGAGTCTTGGGTTCAGGCGGGGGCCCAGCATTTT.

This chain links TRBV27 with TRBJ1-5; maybe TRBD1 (5 bases). Trimming took 5 bases from V and 7 from J, leaving 12 bases between them. The CDR3 consists of 13 residues. CDR1 is MNHEY, CDR2 SMNVEV, per germline (reference sequence). CDR3 protein: CASSHSRDQPQHF. The DNA of the CDR3 is TGTGCCAGCAGTCACTCCAGGGACCAGCCCCAGCATTTT.

This clone has more than one count but fewer than ten. The chain combines TRBV5-6 with TRBJ2-2; a possible D gene is TRBD2 (5 bases). The CDR3 runs to 14 residues. V lost 0 bases and J 7 bases, leaving 10 bases between the germline ends. The germline V gene encodes CDR1 SGHDT and CDR2 YYEEEE. The CDR3 DNA follows: TGTGCCAGCAGCTTGGCGGGAAAGGGCGGGGAGCTGTTTTTT. Its protein product is CASSLAGKGGELFF. The full variable domain, rest sourced from reference TRBV5-6 and TRBJ2-2, is DAGVTQSPTHLIKTRGQQVTLRCSPKSGHDTVSWYQQALGQGPQFIFQYYEEEERQRGNFPDRFSGHQFPNYSSELNVNALLLGDSALYLCASSLAGKGGELFFGEGSRLTVL.

The chain combines TRBV5-1 with TRBJ2-7; D is undetermined. Germline CDR1 is SGHRS and CDR2 is YFSETQ. V was clipped by 0 bases and J by 3 bases, with 7 bases between them. This CDR3 is built from 13 residues. The CDR3 nucleotides are TGCGCCAGCAGCTTGGCCAGCTTCTACGAGCAGTACTTC. Amino acids: CASSLASFYEQYF.

This clone was counted between two and nine times. The chain carries TRBV19 and TRBJ1-6, with D tentatively TRBD1 (6 bases). There are 13 residues in the CDR3. Trimming left V 6 bases short and J 9 bases short, with 12 bases between. Germline CDR1 is LNHDA and CDR2 is SQIVND (reference sequence). This CDR3 is CASSLGGASPLHF. DNA for the CDR3: TGTGCCAGTAGCCTGGGGGGGGCTTCACCCCTCCACTTT.

This chain joins TRBV3-1 (or the pseudogene TRBV3-2) and TRBJ1-1, with a possible D match to TRBD1 (5 bases). CDR1 LGHDT and CDR2 YNNKEL come from the germline V gene (reference sequence). Trimming pared 3 bases from V and 1 base from J, leaving 12 bases between. The CDR3 is 15 amino acids. The CDR3 is CASSHWDRKNTEAFF. The DNA for the CDR3 is TGTGCCAGCAGCCATTGGGACCGCAAGAACACTGAAGCTTTCTTT.

This chain joins TRBV5-1 and TRBJ2-3; 9 bases agree with TRBD2. V lost 0 bases to trimming and J lost 2 bases; unmatched junction nucleotides: 7. The CDR3 runs 17 residues. CDR1 is SGHRS and CDR2 is YFSETQ in the germline V gene. CDR3 sequence reads: CASSLAVLAGDTDTQYF. The DNA for the CDR3 is TGCGCCAGCAGCTTGGCCGTATTAGCGGGGGACACAGATACGCAGTATTTT.

The chain carries TRBV5-1 and TRBJ1-1; the D gene is possibly TRBD1 (5 bases). The CDR3 loop spans 13 amino acids. Germline loops: CDR1 SGHRS, CDR2 YFSETQ. The V end was cut by 0 bases, the J end by 11 bases, with 14 bases between. CDR3 nucleotide sequence: TGCGCCAGCAGCTTGGAAGGAGGGGCGCGGGCTTTCTTT. It translates to CASSLEGGARAFF.

This clone was seen a handful of times. The chain carries TRBV5-1 and TRBJ2-1, with D possibly matching TRBD2 (5 bases). V dropped 7 bases and J dropped 0 bases, with 11 bases sitting between them. The CDR3 runs to 14 residues. Germline assignment: CDR1 SGHRS and CDR2 YFSETQ. The CDR3 sequence: CASYDYNSYNEQFF. Here the CDR3 DNA reads TGCGCCAGCTATGACTATAACTCCTACAATGAGCAGTTCTTC.

The rearrangement joins TRBV10-3 to TRBJ2-3, with 7 bases that match TRBD2. This CDR3 is built from 15 residues. J was trimmed by 6 bases and V by 6 bases; bases with no gene match: 12. Germline CDR1 and CDR2: ENHRY and SYGVKD. The CDR3 loop reads CAIRGSPSGADTQYF. For the CDR3, the DNA is TGTGCCATCAGGGGGTCCCCTAGCGGCGCCGATACGCAGTATTTT.

This clone appeared a single time. J is TRBJ1-5 and V is TRBV5-1; D gene uncertain. Trimming took 4 bases from V and 4 from J, leaving 9 bases between them. This CDR3 has 13 amino acids. CDR1 SGHRS and CDR2 YFSETQ come from the germline V gene. The CDR3 DNA is TGCGCCAGCAGCCCCGGCGGGAATCAGCCCCAGCATTTT. It translates to CASSPGGNQPQHF.

This chain links TRBV11-2 with TRBJ2-4, with 9 bases identical to TRBD1. V was clipped by 4 bases and J by 8 bases; unmatched bases: 6. CDR3 length equals 14 residues. Germline V gene sequence: CDR1 SGHAT, CDR2 FQNNGV. DNA of the CDR3: TGTGCCAGCAGCTACGGGACAGGGACGGACATTCAGTACTTC. This translates into CASSYGTGTDIQYF.

The chain uses TRBV11-3 and TRBJ2-3; D gene ambiguous. This CDR3 has 12 amino acids. Trimming took off 6 bases at V and 4 bases at J, with 8 bases between the two ends. In germline, CDR1 is SGHNT, CDR2 YENEEA. The CDR3, as DNA: TGTGCCAGCAGTCTACAACCAGATACGCAGTATTTT. Its protein is CASSLQPDTQYF. Full variable domain (remainder filled in from reference TRBV11-3 and TRBJ2-3): EAGVVQSPRYKIIEKKQPVAFWCNPISGHNTLYWYLQNLGQGPELLIRYENEEAVDDSQLPKDRFSAERLKGVDSTLKIQPAELGDSAVYLCASSLQPDTQYFGPGTRLTVL.

The J gene is TRBJ1-3, the V gene TRBV3-1 (or the pseudogene TRBV3-2); 10 bases match TRBD1. Trimming at V came to 2 bases and at J to 4 bases, leaving 2 bases not matched to a gene. CDR3 length: 15 amino acids. Germline assignment: CDR1 LGHDT and CDR2 YNNKEL (reference sequence). CDR3 sequence (DNA): TGTGCCAGCAGCCAAACGGGACAGGGGGGAAACACCATATATTTT. This gives the protein CASSQTGQGGNTIYF.

The chain recombines TRBV4-2 with TRBJ1-5; D call uncertain. CDR1 and CDR2 from the germline V gene are LGHNA and YNFKEQ. This CDR3 comprises 13 residues. V was pared by 0 bases and J by 5 bases, with 5 bases between. The CDR3 sequence: CASSQDQDQPQHF. Written as DNA, the CDR3 is TGTGCCAGCAGCCAAGATCAAGATCAGCCCCAGCATTTT.

CDR3 sequence reads: CASSGGSANNEQFF. Here the CDR3 DNA reads TGCGCCAGCAGTGGGGGCAGCGCTAACAATGAGCAGTTCTTC. This chain links TRBV10-1 with TRBJ2-1, with D possibly being TRBD1 (5 bases). The CDR3 has 14 residues. Germline V gene lookup returns CDR1 WNHNN and CDR2 SYGVQD (reference sequence). V shed 4 bases and J shed 5 bases, with 12 bases lying between them.

The chain joins TRBV7-2 to TRBJ2-3, with D possibly called TRBD1 or TRBD2 (6 bases each). This CDR3 spans 16 amino acids. The germline V and J ends were trimmed by 3 bases and 2 bases, with 15 bases remaining between them. In germline, CDR1 is SGHTA, CDR2 FQGNSA. CDR3 in DNA: TGTGCCAGCAGCTTTCTCTGGGGGGCCTTCACAGATACGCAGTATTTT. Residues: CASSFLWGAFTDTQYF.

This chain connects TRBV7-2 to TRBJ1-5; D remains ambiguous. Germline values: CDR1 SGHTA, CDR2 FQGNSA. The CDR3 contains 17 residues. V was pared by 2 bases and J by 6 bases, with 20 bases between. The CDR3 DNA sequence: TGTGCCAGCAGCTTATCCCCAACCGGGATTGGGTTTCAGCCCCAGCATTTT. It specifies CASSLSPTGIGFQPQHF.

The V call is TRBV5-1, the J call TRBJ1-6, with 11 bases fitting TRBD1. Germline lookup yields CDR1 SGHRS and CDR2 YFSETQ. The CDR3 sequence is 14 residues long. V shed 4 bases, J shed 9 bases, and the junction held 3 bases outside the gene matches. The CDR3 DNA reads as TGCGCCAGCAGCATTGGGACAGGGGGTTCACCCCTCCACTTT. It is translated as CASSIGTGGSPLHF.

The chain employs TRBV9 and TRBJ2-7, with 8 bases matching TRBD2. J gave up 6 bases and V 4 bases, and 12 bases lay outside the gene matches. From germline, CDR1 is SGDLS and CDR2 YYNGEE. The CDR3 extends over 15 amino acids. This chain's CDR3 is CASSPRTSPSGEQYF. DNA of the CDR3: TGTGCCAGCAGCCCGCGGACTAGCCCGAGCGGCGAGCAGTACTTC.

The chain is built from TRBV6-1 and TRBJ2-4, with 7 bases identical to TRBD1. With 3 bases clipped from V and 6 bases from J, the junction kept 8 bases outside the gene matches. The CDR3 consists of 15 residues. Germline values: CDR1 MNHNS, CDR2 SASEGT. The CDR3 loop is CASSDPAGGINIQYF. The CDR3, as DNA: TGTGCCAGCAGTGATCCGGCAGGGGGAATAAACATTCAGTACTTC.

About this clone: Other DNA sequences in the sample encode the same CDR3. The rearrangement links TRBV7-3 to TRBJ2-1, with 8 bases that match TRBD2. CDR1 is SGHTA and CDR2 is FQGTGA in the germline V gene. V lost 3 bases to trimming and J lost 3 bases; unmatched junction nucleotides: 1. CDR3 length: 14 residues. CDR3 nucleotide sequence: TGTGCCAGCAGCTTGAGCGGGAGCTACAATGAGCAGTTCTTC. It encodes CASSLSGSYNEQFF.